The rows below give T cell receptor beta chains drawn from one sample of a study of cytomegalovirus exposure and HLA in healthy donors. Generated by immunoSEQ multiplex PCR, the TCRdb table keeps only in-frame clones and is missing some. The sample has 200,000 to 250,000 clones; 82% are singletons. Source material: PBMCs. The receptors were sampled from a middle-aged woman in good health and CMV-seropositive. The CDR3 runs from the conserved cysteine through the conserved F or W. The D gene is left open where the match is weak. The size entry is marked missing in some rows and otherwise reads once, few, many or a size class.

J gene: TRBJ1-5; clone size: -; D gene: TRBD1; V gene: TRBV7-6; CDR3 DNA: TGTGCCAGCAGCTACAGACAGGGAATTCAGCCCCAGCATTTT; CDR3 protein: CASSYRQGIQPQHF
J gene: TRBJ1-2; clone size: -; D gene: -; V gene: TRBV27; CDR3 DNA: TGTGCCAGCAGTTCTAGGGTCCAGGGCCGGGGCTACACCTTC; CDR3 protein: CASSSRVQGRGYTF
J gene: TRBJ1-1; clone size: -; D gene: -; V gene: TRBV9; CDR3 DNA: TGTGCCAGCAGCGTAAGTCTCGGGACTACAGCTTTCTTT; CDR3 protein: CASSVSLGTTAFF
J gene: TRBJ2-7; clone size: -; D gene: TRBD1; V gene: TRBV10-3; CDR3 DNA: TGTGCCATCAGTGAGGGGACAGATTTCTACGAGCAGTACTTC; CDR3 protein: CAISEGTDFYEQYF
J gene: TRBJ1-2; clone size: -; D gene: TRBD1; V gene: TRBV6-1; CDR3 DNA: TGTGCCAGCAGTCCGGGACAGGGACCCTATGGCTACACCTTC; CDR3 protein: CASSPGQGPYGYTF
J gene: TRBJ1-2; clone size: once; D gene: TRBD1; V gene: TRBV5-5; CDR3 DNA: TGTGCCAGCAGCTGGCAGGGGGCTTATGGCTACACCTTC; CDR3 protein: CASSWQGAYGYTF
J gene: TRBJ2-7; clone size: -; D gene: -; V gene: TRBV12-2; CDR3 DNA: TGTGCAAGTCGCTTAGTGGCAGGGGACTACGAGCAGTACTTC; CDR3 protein: CASRLVAGDYEQYF
J gene: TRBJ1-2; clone size: -; D gene: -; V gene: TRBV4-1; CDR3 DNA: TGCGCCAGCAGCCCCCTGTACAGGAACTATGGCTACACCTTC; CDR3 protein: CASSPLYRNYGYTF
J gene: TRBJ2-6; clone size: -; D gene: -; V gene: TRBV5-1; CDR3 DNA: TGCGCCAGCAGCTGGACAGCCTCTGGGGCCAACGTCCTGACTTTC; CDR3 protein: CASSWTASGANVLTF
J gene: TRBJ2-3; clone size: -; D gene: -; V gene: TRBV7-2; CDR3 DNA: TGTGCCAGCAGCTGGGCAGCCCGGGGGGATACGCAGTATTTT; CDR3 protein: CASSWAARGDTQYF
J gene: TRBJ2-2; clone size: -; D gene: TRBD1; V gene: TRBV9; CDR3 DNA: TGTGCCAGCAGCGTAGTCTCCACAGGGGGTACCGGGGAGCTGTTTTTT; CDR3 protein: CASSVVSTGGTGELFF
J gene: TRBJ2-1; clone size: -; D gene: -; V gene: TRBV7-7; CDR3 DNA: TGTGCCAGCAGCTTAGATCGGGTAGATGAGCAGTTCTTC; CDR3 protein: CASSLDRVDEQFF
J gene: TRBJ1-2; clone size: -; D gene: -; V gene: TRBV7-9; CDR3 DNA: TGTGCCAGCAGTCCCCTGGGGGCCGCTAACTATGGCTACACCTTC; CDR3 protein: CASSPLGAANYGYTF
J gene: TRBJ1-5; clone size: -; D gene: TRBD1; V gene: TRBV29-1; CDR3 DNA: TGCAGCGTCGCCACAGGGGGCGCGGATCAGCCCCAGCATTTT; CDR3 protein: CSVATGGADQPQHF
J gene: TRBJ2-5; clone size: -; D gene: -; V gene: TRBV5-4; CDR3 DNA: TGTGCCAGCAGCTTCAGACAACAAGAGACCCAGTACTTC; CDR3 protein: CASSFRQQETQYF
J gene: TRBJ2-3; clone size: -; D gene: TRBD2; V gene: TRBV4-3; CDR3 DNA: TGCGCCAGCAGCCCCCTTACTAGCGGGGGAACAGATACGCAGTATTTT; CDR3 protein: CASSPLTSGGTDTQYF
J gene: TRBJ1-6; clone size: -; D gene: -; V gene: TRBV30; CDR3 DNA: TGTGCCTGGGGAGGTAATTCACCCCTCCACTTT; CDR3 protein: CAWGGNSPLHF
J gene: TRBJ2-3; clone size: few; D gene: -; V gene: TRBV25-1; CDR3 DNA: TGTGCCAGCAGTGGCTGGACTAGCACAGATACGCAGTATTTT; CDR3 protein: CASSGWTSTDTQYF
J gene: TRBJ2-3; clone size: -; D gene: -; V gene: TRBV11-3; CDR3 DNA: TGTGCCAGCAGCTTCTCCGGGGATACGCAGTATTTT; CDR3 protein: CASSFSGDTQYF
J gene: TRBJ1-6; clone size: -; D gene: TRBD1; V gene: TRBV9; CDR3 DNA: TGTGCCAGCAGCGGGATAACAGGGGGGTCACCCCTCCACTTT; CDR3 protein: CASSGITGGSPLHF
J gene: TRBJ2-7; clone size: few; D gene: -; V gene: TRBV4-3; CDR3 DNA: TGCGCCAGCAGCCAAGTTGTTTGGGCCGAGCAGTACTTC; CDR3 protein: CASSQVVWAEQYF
J gene: TRBJ2-3; clone size: once; D gene: TRBD2; V gene: TRBV30; CDR3 DNA: TGTGCCTGGAGTCCGGGCGGCGGTAGCGGGGGCAATACGCAGTATTTT; CDR3 protein: CAWSPGGGSGGNTQYF
J gene: TRBJ2-7; clone size: -; D gene: -; V gene: TRBV15; CDR3 DNA: TGTGCCACCAGCAGAGATGTTGGCAGGGTGGGCGAGCAGTACTTC; CDR3 protein: CATSRDVGRVGEQYF
J gene: TRBJ1-5; clone size: -; D gene: -; V gene: TRBV5-5; CDR3 DNA: TGTGCCAGCAGCCATACAGGAAATAGCAATCAGCCCCAGCATTTT; CDR3 protein: CASSHTGNSNQPQHF
J gene: TRBJ1-3; clone size: -; D gene: -; V gene: TRBV29-1; CDR3 DNA: TGCAGCGTTGAGCGGGACTCTGGAAACACCATATATTTT; CDR3 protein: CSVERDSGNTIYF
J gene: TRBJ2-6; clone size: -; D gene: -; V gene: TRBV5-4; CDR3 DNA: TGTGCCAGCAGCCGACAGTGGGCTGGGGCCAACGTCCTGACTTTC; CDR3 protein: CASSRQWAGANVLTF
J gene: TRBJ2-7; clone size: -; D gene: TRBD1; V gene: TRBV7-2; CDR3 DNA: TGTGCCAGCAGCTTGACCTTGGACAGGGGACTCTACGAGCAGTACTTC; CDR3 protein: CASSLTLDRGLYEQYF
J gene: TRBJ2-3; clone size: -; D gene: TRBD2; V gene: TRBV14; CDR3 DNA: TGTGCCAGCAGCCAGCTGAGTTGGGGGAGGGCAGATACGCAGTATTTT; CDR3 protein: CASSQLSWGRADTQYF
J gene: TRBJ2-3; clone size: -; D gene: -; V gene: TRBV11-2; CDR3 DNA: TGTGCCAGCAGCTTAGGGTGGGCTAGCGCGGGCACAGATACGCAGTATTTT; CDR3 protein: CASSLGWASAGTDTQYF